Described below is a single TCR beta chain sequence and its context. Antigen unknown. The sample contains more than one DNA sequence encoding this CDR3. J was trimmed by 0 bases and V by 4 bases; bases with no gene match: 8. The CDR3 loop spans 17 amino acids. From germline, CDR1 is MGHDK and CDR2 SYGVNS. The data are from a study of shared clonotypes between healthy human individuals. Study-wide results and caveats: Even with large depth, rarefaction showed that sorted-subset sequencing was incomplete.

Repertoires were generated with immunoSEQ multiplex PCR, while TCRdb's copy carries only in-frame clones and drops some. The sample has hundreds of thousands of clones; approximately 95% are singletons. This chain joins TRBV25-1 and TRBJ1-3, with TRBD1 matching 8 bases. The sequence came from a woman aged 30 to 39 in good health. Sequencing used naive CD4+ T cells sorted from blood. Subset here: CD45RA+ positively selected. In nucleotides, the CDR3 is TGTGCCAGCAGTGCCAGGGACAGGTCCGGCTCTGGAAACACCATATATTTT. This codes for CASSARDRSGSGNTIYF.